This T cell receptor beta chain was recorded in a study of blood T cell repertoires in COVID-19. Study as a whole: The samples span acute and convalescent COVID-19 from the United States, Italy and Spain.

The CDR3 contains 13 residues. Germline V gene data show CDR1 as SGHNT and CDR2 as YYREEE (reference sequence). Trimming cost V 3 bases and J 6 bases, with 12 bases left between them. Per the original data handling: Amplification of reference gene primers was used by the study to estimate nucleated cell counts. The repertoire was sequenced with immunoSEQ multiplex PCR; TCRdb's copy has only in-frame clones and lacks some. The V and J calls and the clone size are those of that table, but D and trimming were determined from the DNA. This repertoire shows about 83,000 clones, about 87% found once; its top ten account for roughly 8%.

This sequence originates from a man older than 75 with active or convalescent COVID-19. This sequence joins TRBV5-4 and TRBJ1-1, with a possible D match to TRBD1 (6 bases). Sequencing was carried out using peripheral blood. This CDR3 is CASSWDISAEAFF. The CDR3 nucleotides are TGTGCCAGCAGCTGGGACATTTCGGCTGAAGCTTTCTTT. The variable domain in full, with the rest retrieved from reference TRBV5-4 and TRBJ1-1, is ETGVTQSPTHLIKTRGQQVTLRCSSQSGHNTVSWYQQALGQGPQFIFQYYREEENGRGNFPPRFSGLQFPNYSSELNVNALELDDSALYLCASSWDISAEAFFGQGTRLTVV.